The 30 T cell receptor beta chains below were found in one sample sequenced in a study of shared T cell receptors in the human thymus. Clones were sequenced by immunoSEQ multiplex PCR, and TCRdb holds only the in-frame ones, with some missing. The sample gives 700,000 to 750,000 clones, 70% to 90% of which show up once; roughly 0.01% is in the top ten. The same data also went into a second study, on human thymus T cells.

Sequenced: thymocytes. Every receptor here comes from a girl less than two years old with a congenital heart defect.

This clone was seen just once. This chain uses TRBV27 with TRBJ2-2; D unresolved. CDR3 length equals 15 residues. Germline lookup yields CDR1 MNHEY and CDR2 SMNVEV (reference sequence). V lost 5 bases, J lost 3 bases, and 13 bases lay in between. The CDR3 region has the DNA TGTGCCAGCAGTGTCTACCGTGGTTACACCGGGGAGCTGTTTTTT. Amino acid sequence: CASSVYRGYTGELFF.

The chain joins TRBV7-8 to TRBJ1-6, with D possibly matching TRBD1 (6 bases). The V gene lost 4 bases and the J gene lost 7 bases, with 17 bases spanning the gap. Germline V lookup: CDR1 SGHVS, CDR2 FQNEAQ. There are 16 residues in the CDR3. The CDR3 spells CASSYKGGPGNSPLHF. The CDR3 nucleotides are TGTGCCAGCAGCTACAAAGGGGGACCGGGGAATTCACCCCTCCACTTT.

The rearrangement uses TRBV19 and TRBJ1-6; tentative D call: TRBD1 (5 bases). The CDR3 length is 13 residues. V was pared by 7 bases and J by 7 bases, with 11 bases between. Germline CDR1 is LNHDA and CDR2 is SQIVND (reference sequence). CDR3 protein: CASNYRQNSPLHF. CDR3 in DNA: TGTGCCAGTAACTACAGGCAGAATTCACCCCTCCACTTT. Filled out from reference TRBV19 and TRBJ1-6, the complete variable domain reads DGGITQSPKYLFRKEGQNVTLSCEQNLNHDAMYWYRQDPGQGLRLIYYSQIVNDFQKGDIAEGYSVSREKKESFPLTVTSAQKNPTAFYLCASNYRQNSPLHFGNGTRLTVT.

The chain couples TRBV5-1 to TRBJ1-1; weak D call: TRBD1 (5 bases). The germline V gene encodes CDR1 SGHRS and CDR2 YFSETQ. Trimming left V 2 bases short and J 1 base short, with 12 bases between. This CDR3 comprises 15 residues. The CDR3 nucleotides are TGCGCCAGCAGCTTAGGGCTCAGGGAGAACACTGAAGCTTTCTTT. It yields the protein CASSLGLRENTEAFF.

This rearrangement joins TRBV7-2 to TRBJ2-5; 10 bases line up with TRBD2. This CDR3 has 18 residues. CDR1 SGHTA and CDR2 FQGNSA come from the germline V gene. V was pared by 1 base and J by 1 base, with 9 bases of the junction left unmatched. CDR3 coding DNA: TGTGCCAGCAGCTTAGAATTTTTAGCGGGGGGTCCCCAAGAGACCCAGTACTTC. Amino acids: CASSLEFLAGGPQETQYF. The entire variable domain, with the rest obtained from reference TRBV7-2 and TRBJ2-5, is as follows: GAGVSQSPSNKVTEKGKDVELRCDPISGHTALYWYRQSLGQGLEFLIYFQGNSAPDKSGLPSDRFSAERTGGSVSTLTIQRTQQEDSAVYLCASSLEFLAGGPQETQYFGPGTRLLVL.

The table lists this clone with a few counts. The CDR3 DNA reads as TGCGCCAGCAGCCAGTCTCGGGGCTACACCTTC. Translated, it gives CASSQSRGYTF. This chain connects TRBV4-1 to TRBJ1-2; D ambiguous. Germline CDR1 and CDR2: MGHRA and YSYEKL. This CDR3 has 11 residues. V lost 3 bases to trimming and J lost 8 bases, with 7 bases between them.

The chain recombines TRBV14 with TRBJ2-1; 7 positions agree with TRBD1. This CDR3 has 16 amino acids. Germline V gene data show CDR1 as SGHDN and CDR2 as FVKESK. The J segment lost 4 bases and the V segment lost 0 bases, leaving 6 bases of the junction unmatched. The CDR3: CASSQDAPGQYNEQFF. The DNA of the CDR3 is TGTGCCAGCAGCCAAGATGCGCCGGGACAGTACAATGAGCAGTTCTTC. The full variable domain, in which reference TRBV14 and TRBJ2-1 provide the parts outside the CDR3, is EAGVTQFPSHSVIEKGQTVTLRCDPISGHDNLYWYRRVMGKEIKFLLHFVKESKQDESGMPNNRFLAERTGGTYSTLKVQPAELEDSGVYFCASSQDAPGQYNEQFFGPGTRLTVL.

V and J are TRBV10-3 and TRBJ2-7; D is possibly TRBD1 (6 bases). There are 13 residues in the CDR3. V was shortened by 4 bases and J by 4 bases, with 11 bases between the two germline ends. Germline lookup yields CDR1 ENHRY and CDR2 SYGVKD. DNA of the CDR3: TGTGCCATCAGTGTATCAGGGGCATACGAGCAGTACTTC. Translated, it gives CAISVSGAYEQYF.

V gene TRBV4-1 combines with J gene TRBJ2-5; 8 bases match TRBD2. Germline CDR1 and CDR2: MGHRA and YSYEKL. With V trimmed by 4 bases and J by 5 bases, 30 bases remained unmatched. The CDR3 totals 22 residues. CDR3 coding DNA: TGCGCCAGCAGCCTAAGACCCGCTGTTGGGGTAGTAGCGGGGACAAGGGGGGAGACCCAGTACTTC. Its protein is CASSLRPAVGVVAGTRGETQYF.

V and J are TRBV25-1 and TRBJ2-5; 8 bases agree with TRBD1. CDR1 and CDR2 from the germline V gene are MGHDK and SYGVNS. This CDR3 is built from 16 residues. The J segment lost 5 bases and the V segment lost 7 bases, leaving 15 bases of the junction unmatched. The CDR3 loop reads CASNSIRQGARETQYF. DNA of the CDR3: TGTGCCAGCAATTCCATCCGGCAGGGGGCGCGGGAGACCCAGTACTTC.

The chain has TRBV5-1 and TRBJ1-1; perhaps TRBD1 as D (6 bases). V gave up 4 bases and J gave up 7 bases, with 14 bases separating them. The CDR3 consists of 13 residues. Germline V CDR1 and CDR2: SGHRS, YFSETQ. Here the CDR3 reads CASSLGGGDEAFF. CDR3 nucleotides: TGCGCCAGCAGCCTGGGGGGCGGTGATGAAGCTTTCTTT.

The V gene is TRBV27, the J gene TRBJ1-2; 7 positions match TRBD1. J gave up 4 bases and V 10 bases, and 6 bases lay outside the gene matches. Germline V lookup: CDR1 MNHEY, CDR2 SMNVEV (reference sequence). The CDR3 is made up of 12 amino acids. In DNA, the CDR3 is TGTGCCATTAGGACAGGAATCTATGGCTACACCTTC. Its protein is CAIRTGIYGYTF.

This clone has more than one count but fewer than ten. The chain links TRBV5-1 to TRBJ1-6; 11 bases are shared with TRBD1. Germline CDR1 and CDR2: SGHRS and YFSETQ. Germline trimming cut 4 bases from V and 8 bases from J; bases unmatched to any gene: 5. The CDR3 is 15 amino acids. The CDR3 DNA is TGCGCCAGCAGCGCCCGGGACAGGGGGTATTCACCCCTCCACTTT. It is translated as CASSARDRGYSPLHF.

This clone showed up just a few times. The CDR3 spells CASSYDRISNTEAFF. The DNA of the CDR3 is TGTGCCAGCAGTTACGACAGGATCTCGAACACTGAAGCTTTCTTT. The J gene is TRBJ1-1, the V gene TRBV27, with TRBD1 as a possible D gene (6 bases). This CDR3 has 15 amino acids. Germline-derived CDR1 and CDR2 are MNHEY and SMNVEV (reference sequence). V was trimmed by 4 bases and J by 1 base, leaving 13 bases between them.

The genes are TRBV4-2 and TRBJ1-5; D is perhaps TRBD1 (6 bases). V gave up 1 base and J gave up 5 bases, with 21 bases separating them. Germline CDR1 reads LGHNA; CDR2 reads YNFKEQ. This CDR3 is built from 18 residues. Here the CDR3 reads CASSQGNKQGRIDQPQHF. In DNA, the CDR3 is TGTGCCAGCAGCCAAGGGAACAAACAGGGTCGAATAGATCAGCCCCAGCATTTT.

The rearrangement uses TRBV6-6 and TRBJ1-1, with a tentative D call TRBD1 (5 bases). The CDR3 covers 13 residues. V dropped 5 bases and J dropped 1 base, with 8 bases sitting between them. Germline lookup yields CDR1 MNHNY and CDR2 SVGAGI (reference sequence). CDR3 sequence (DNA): TGTGCCAGCAGTCTAGACAGGAACACTGAAGCTTTCTTT. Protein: CASSLDRNTEAFF.

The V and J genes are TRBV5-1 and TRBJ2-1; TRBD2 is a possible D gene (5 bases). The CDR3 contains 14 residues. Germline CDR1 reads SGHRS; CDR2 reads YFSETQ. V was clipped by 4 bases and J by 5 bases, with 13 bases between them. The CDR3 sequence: CASSARRSDNEQFF. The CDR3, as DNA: TGCGCCAGCAGCGCTCGGAGGAGCGACAATGAGCAGTTCTTC.

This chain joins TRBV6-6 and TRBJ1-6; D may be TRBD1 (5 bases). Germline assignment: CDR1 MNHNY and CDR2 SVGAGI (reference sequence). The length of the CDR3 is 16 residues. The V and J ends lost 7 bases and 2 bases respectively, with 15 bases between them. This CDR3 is CASIAGRWTYNSPLHF. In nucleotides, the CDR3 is TGTGCCAGCATCGCGGGGCGCTGGACCTATAATTCACCCCTCCACTTT.

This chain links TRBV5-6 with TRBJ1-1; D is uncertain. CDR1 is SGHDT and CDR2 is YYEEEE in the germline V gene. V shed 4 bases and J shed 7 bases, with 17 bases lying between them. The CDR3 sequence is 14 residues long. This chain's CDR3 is CASSPPGGGLEAFF. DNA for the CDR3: TGTGCCAGCAGCCCCCCCGGTGGCGGGCTTGAAGCTTTCTTT.

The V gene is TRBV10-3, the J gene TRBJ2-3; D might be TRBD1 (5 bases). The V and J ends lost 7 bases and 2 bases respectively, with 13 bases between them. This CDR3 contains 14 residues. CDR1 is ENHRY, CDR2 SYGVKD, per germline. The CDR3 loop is CAINNRPTTDTQYF. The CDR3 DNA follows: TGTGCCATCAACAACAGGCCTACCACAGATACGCAGTATTTT.

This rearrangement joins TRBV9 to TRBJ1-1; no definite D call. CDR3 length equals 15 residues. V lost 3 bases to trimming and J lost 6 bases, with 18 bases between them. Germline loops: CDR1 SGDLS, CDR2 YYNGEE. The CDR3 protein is CASSALRGRVAEAFF. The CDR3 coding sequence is TGTGCCAGCAGCGCCCTACGGGGAAGGGTAGCTGAAGCTTTCTTT.

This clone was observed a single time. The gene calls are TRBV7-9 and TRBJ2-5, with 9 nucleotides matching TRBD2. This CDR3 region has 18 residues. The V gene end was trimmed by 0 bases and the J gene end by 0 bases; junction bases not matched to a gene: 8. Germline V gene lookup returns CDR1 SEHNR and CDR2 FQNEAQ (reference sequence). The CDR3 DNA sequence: TGTGCCAGCAGCTTAGCCCGCGGGGGGGAGGTAAACCAAGAGACCCAGTACTTC. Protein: CASSLARGGEVNQETQYF.

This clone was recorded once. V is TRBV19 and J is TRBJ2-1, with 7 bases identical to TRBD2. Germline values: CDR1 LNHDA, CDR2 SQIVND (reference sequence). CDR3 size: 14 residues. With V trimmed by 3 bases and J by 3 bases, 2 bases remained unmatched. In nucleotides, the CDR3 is TGTGCCAGTAGTATTACTAGCGACTACAATGAGCAGTTCTTC. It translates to CASSITSDYNEQFF. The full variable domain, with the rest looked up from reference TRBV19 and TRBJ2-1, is DGGITQSPKYLFRKEGQNVTLSCEQNLNHDAMYWYRQDPGQGLRLIYYSQIVNDFQKGDIAEGYSVSREKKESFPLTVTSAQKNPTAFYLCASSITSDYNEQFFGPGTRLTVL.

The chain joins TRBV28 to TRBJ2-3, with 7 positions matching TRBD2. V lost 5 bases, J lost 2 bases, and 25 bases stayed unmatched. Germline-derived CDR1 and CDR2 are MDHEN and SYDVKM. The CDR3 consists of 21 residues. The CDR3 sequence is CASSPSSLAVVRRNTTDTQYF. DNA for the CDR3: TGTGCCAGCAGTCCGTCCTCCCTAGCGGTGGTCCGGCGGAATACCACAGATACGCAGTATTTT. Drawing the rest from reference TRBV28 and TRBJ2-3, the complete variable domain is DVKVTQSSRYLVKRTGEKVFLECVQDMDHENMFWYRQDPGLGLRLIYFSYDVKMKEKGDIPEGYSVSREKKERFSLILESASTNQTSMYLCASSPSSLAVVRRNTTDTQYFGPGTRLTVL.

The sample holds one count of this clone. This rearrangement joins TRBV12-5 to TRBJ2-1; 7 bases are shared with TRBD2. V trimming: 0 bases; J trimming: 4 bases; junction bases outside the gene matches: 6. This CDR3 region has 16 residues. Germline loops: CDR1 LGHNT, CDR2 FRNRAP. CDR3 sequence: CASGLVSGGLYNEQFF. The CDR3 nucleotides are TGTGCTAGTGGTTTGGTATCGGGGGGACTTTACAATGAGCAGTTCTTC.

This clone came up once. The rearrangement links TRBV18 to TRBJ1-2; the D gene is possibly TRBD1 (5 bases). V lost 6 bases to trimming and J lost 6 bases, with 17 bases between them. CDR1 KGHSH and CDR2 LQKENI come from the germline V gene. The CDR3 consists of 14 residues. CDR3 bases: TGTGCCAGCTCGCTCGAAGCAGGGTTCGATGGCTACACCTTC. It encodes CASSLEAGFDGYTF.

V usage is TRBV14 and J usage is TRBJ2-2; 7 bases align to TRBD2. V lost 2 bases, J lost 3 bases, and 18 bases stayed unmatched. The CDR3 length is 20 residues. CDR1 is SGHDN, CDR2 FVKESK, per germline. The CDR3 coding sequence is TGTGCCAGCAGCCAAATTCGGGTCCAAAGACGGGGAGGGTACACCGGGGAGCTGTTTTTT. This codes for CASSQIRVQRRGGYTGELFF. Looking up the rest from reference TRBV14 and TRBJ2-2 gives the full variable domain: EAGVTQFPSHSVIEKGQTVTLRCDPISGHDNLYWYRRVMGKEIKFLLHFVKESKQDESGMPNNRFLAERTGGTYSTLKVQPAELEDSGVYFCASSQIRVQRRGGYTGELFFGEGSRLTVL.

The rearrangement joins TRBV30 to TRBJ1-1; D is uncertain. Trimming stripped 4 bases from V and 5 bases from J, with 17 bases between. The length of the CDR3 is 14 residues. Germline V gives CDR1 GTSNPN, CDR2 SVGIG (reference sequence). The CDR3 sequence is CAWTRPPAGTEAFF. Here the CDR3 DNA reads TGTGCCTGGACCAGACCACCGGCGGGGACTGAAGCTTTCTTT.

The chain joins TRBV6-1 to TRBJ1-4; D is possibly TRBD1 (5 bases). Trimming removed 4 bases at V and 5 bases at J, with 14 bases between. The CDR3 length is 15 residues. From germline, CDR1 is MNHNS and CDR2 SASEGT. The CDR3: CASSASGVRNEKLFF. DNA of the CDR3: TGTGCCAGCAGTGCGTCGGGGGTCCGGAATGAAAAACTGTTTTTT.

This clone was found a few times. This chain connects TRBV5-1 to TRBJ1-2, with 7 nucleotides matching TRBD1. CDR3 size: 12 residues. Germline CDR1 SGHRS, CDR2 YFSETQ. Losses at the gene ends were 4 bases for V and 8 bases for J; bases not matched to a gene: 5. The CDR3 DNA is TGCGCCAGCAGCCAAGACAGGGTCGGCTACACCTTC. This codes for CASSQDRVGYTF.